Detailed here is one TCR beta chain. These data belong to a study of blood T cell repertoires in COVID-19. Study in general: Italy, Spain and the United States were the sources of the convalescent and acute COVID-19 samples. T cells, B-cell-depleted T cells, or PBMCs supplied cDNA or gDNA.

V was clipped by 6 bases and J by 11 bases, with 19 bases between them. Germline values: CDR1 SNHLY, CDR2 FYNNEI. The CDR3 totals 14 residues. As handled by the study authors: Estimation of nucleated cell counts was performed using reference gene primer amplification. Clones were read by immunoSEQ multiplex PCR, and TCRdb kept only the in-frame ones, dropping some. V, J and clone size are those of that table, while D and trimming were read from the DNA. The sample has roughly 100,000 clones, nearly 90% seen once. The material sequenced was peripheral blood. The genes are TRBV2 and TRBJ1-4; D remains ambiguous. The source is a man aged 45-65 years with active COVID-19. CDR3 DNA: TGTGCCAGCAGGCTGGAATCCGGACCGGGGAAACTGTTTTTT. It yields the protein CASRLESGPGKLFF.